Below, 11 T cell receptor beta chains from the same sample are listed, as sequenced in a study of cytomegalovirus exposure and HLA in healthy donors. The method was immunoSEQ multiplex PCR; TCRdb's version includes in-frame clones alone and lacks a portion of them. The sample includes 95,000 to 150,000 clones, approximately 95% of them seen just once. Source material: PBMCs. These receptors all come from a man aged 18 to 29 in good health and CMV-seronegative.

The V gene is TRBV29-1, the J gene TRBJ2-5; 8 nucleotides align to TRBD2. Losses at the gene ends were 5 bases for V and 2 bases for J; bases not matched to a gene: 4. This CDR3 is 13 amino acids long. Per the germline V gene, CDR1 is SQVTM and CDR2 is ANQGSEA. CDR3 loop: CSVQREIQETQYF. CDR3 nucleotides: TGCAGCGTTCAGCGGGAGATACAAGAGACCCAGTACTTC.

This clone was seen a handful of times. This sequence joins TRBV30 and TRBJ2-7; the D is unclear. Trimming pared 1 base from V and 5 bases from J, leaving 15 bases between. The length of the CDR3 is 14 residues. From germline, CDR1 is GTSNPN and CDR2 SVGIG (reference sequence). CDR3 sequence (DNA): TGTGCCTGGAGTGCCCCCGAGCGCCACAACGAGCAGTACTTC. It translates to CAWSAPERHNEQYF.

The chain employs TRBV5-1 and TRBJ2-6, with D maybe TRBD1 (6 bases). The germline V gene has CDR1 SGHRS and CDR2 YFSETQ. This CDR3 has 18 amino acids. The V and J ends lost 2 bases and 1 base respectively, with 16 bases between them. CDR3 residues: CASSFRQVHTSGANVLTF. The CDR3 DNA reads as TGCGCCAGCAGCTTCAGACAGGTTCACACGTCTGGGGCCAACGTCCTGACTTTC.

J is TRBJ1-1 and V is TRBV4-2, with 7 bases aligning to TRBD1. The CDR3 length is 15 residues. Germline loops: CDR1 LGHNA, CDR2 YNFKEQ. Trimming took 7 bases from V and 3 from J; bases not matched to a gene: 11. CDR3 bases: TGTGCCAGCACCGAGGGATCGACAGGGTACACTGAAGCTTTCTTT. Its protein product is CASTEGSTGYTEAFF.

The chain joins TRBV5-1 to TRBJ2-7; a possible D gene is TRBD1 (5 bases). CDR3 length: 14 residues. V was shortened by 3 bases and J by 0 bases, with 10 bases between the two germline ends. Germline V gives CDR1 SGHRS, CDR2 YFSETQ. The CDR3 spells CASSSDMSSYEQYF. Written as DNA, the CDR3 is TGCGCCAGCAGCTCGGACATGAGCTCCTACGAGCAGTACTTC.

This sequence joins TRBV7-2 and TRBJ1-3, with D unresolved. CDR1 is SGHTA and CDR2 is FQGNSA in the germline V gene. V shed 4 bases and J shed 8 bases, with 12 bases lying between them. The CDR3 consists of 13 residues. The CDR3 coding sequence is TGTGCCAGCAGCTCACCCCCGCGCGACACCATATATTTT. Its protein product is CASSSPPRDTIYF.

Here the CDR3 DNA reads TGTGCCAGTAGTACGGGGACTGGCTCCTACGAGCAGTACTTC. The encoded protein is CASSTGTGSYEQYF. This chain joins TRBV19 and TRBJ2-7; possible D gene TRBD2, 6 bases. CDR1 is LNHDA, CDR2 SQIVND, per germline (reference sequence). This CDR3 contains 14 residues. The V end lost 4 bases, the J end lost 0 bases, and 10 bases lay between the germline ends.

The chain recombines TRBV6-5 with TRBJ1-2, with D uncertain. Trimming removed 2 bases from V and 2 bases from J, with 6 bases in between. The germline V gene encodes CDR1 MNHEY and CDR2 SVGAGI. This CDR3 contains 13 residues. The CDR3 sequence is CASSYNSNYGYTF. CDR3 in DNA: TGTGCCAGCAGTTACAACAGCAACTATGGCTACACCTTC.

The rearrangement links TRBV6-6 to TRBJ2-6; 7 bases match TRBD1. The CDR3 covers 15 residues. Per germline, CDR1 MNHNY and CDR2 SVGAGI (reference sequence). With V trimmed by 4 bases and J by 2 bases, 2 bases remained unmatched. The CDR3, as DNA: TGTGCCAGCAGTTCTACAGGGGCTGGGGCCAACGTCCTGACTTTC. Protein product: CASSSTGAGANVLTF.

V is TRBV21-1 and J is TRBJ1-4; the D segment call TRBD1 is taken from the table without a DNA check. TRBV21-1 is marked as a pseudogene. This CDR3 comprises 15 residues. The CDR3 DNA reads as TGTGCCAGCAGCCATCCTCGGACAGGGGAGGGTAAACTGTTTTTT. Amino acid sequence: CASSHPRTGEGKLFF.

This clone has a single count. This chain joins TRBV7-9 and TRBJ1-1; D gene ambiguous. The CDR3 contains 14 residues. The V gene's germline CDR1 is SEHNR and CDR2 FQNEAQ (reference sequence). V was shortened by 6 bases and J by 4 bases, with 15 bases between the two germline ends. CDR3 amino acids: CASRPTGRTTEAFF. CDR3 bases: TGTGCCAGCAGGCCTACCGGGAGAACCACTGAAGCTTTCTTT.